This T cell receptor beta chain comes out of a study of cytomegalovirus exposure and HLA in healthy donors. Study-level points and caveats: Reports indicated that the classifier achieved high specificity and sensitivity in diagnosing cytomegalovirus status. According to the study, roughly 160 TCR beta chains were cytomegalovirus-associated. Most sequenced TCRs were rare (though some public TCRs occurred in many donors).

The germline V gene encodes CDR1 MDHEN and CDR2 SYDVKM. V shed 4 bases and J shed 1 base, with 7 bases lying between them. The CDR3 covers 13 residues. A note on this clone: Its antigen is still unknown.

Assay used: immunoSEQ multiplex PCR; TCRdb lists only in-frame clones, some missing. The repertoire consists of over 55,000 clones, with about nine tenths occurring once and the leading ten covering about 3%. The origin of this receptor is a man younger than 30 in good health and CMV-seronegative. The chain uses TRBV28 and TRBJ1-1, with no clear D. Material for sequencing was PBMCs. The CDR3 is CASSSNRNTEAFF. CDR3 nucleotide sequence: TGTGCCAGCAGTTCAAACAGGAACACTGAAGCTTTCTTT.